Following are 3 T cell receptor beta chains from one sample sequenced in a study of CD8+ T cells in alopecia areata. RNA, once extracted, was reverse transcribed into cDNA for use as the sequencing template. Profiling relied on immunoSEQ multiplex PCR, and the TCRdb table lists in-frame clones only, not all of them. The table has more than 200,000 clones, roughly two thirds seen once. Sequenced here: CD4+ T cells sorted from blood, sampled at week 0. The receptors shown here come from a human donor with alopecia areata.

Only one count was recorded for this clone. In DNA form, the CDR3 reads TGTGCCAGCAGTGGCTTGGTAGGGGCTAATGAGCAGTTCTTC. Its protein is CASSGLVGANEQFF. The chain combines TRBV2 with TRBJ2-1; possible D gene TRBD1, 5 bases. V was clipped by 4 bases and J by 7 bases, with 14 bases between them. The germline CDR1 and CDR2 sequences are SNHLY and FYNNEI. This CDR3 comprises 14 residues.

This clone showed up just a few times. V usage is TRBV11-2 and J usage is TRBJ2-3; D remains ambiguous. This CDR3 is built from 14 residues. Germline CDR1 reads SGHAT; CDR2 reads FQNNGV. V gave up 5 bases and J gave up 2 bases, with 11 bases separating them. The CDR3 DNA reads as TGTGCCAGCAGCCTACAAACCAACACAGATACGCAGTATTTT. It codes for CASSLQTNTDTQYF.

Only a few counts were recorded for this clone. The J gene is TRBJ1-4, the V gene TRBV29-1, with a weak D call TRBD1 (5 bases). The CDR3 totals 13 residues. CDR1 is SQVTM and CDR2 is ANQGSEA in the germline V gene. The V and J ends lost 6 bases and 5 bases respectively, with 13 bases between them. CDR3 nucleotides: TGCAGCGTCCCCAGTTCAGGGAATGAAAAACTGTTTTTT. Translated: CSVPSSGNEKLFF.